The T cell receptor beta chain described here comes from a study of blood T cell repertoires in COVID-19. Under the authors' procedure: How many nucleated cells were present was estimated from reference gene primer amplification. Measured with immunoSEQ multiplex PCR; TCRdb has only the in-frame clones, and not every one. V, J and clone size are taken as reported in that table, and D and trimming were inferred from the DNA itself. This sample has under 150,000 clones; roughly 73% occur once, and the top ten carry roughly 8.6%. This CDR3 is 12 amino acids long. Between the trimmed V and J ends, which lost 2 bases and 3 bases, there was a span of 4 bases. Looked up from germline, CDR1 is MNHNY and CDR2 is SVGAGI (reference sequence).

Sequencing was done on a sample of peripheral blood. The source of this sequence is a woman aged 45-65 years with active or convalescent COVID-19. The chain links TRBV6-6 to TRBJ1-1, with D unresolved. The CDR3 DNA sequence: TGTGCCAGCAGTTACCGGGACACTGAAGCTTTCTTT. Its protein is CASSYRDTEAFF.